This paragraph covers one T cell receptor beta chain sequence. At the DNA level, this CDR3 is encoded by other sequences in the same sample as well. The sample comes from a study of cytomegalovirus exposure and HLA in healthy donors. Turning to the study itself: Researchers found that roughly 77% of just under 400 genotyped donors fell within the Caucasian-associated ancestry cluster.

CDR1 and CDR2 (germline): SGHRS, YFSETQ. Trimming at V came to 5 bases and at J to 0 bases, leaving 6 bases not matched to a gene. This CDR3 has 15 amino acids. The PCR employed 60 Vbeta primers together with 13 Jbeta primers. TCRdb keeps only in-frame clones here, not all; method: immunoSEQ multiplex PCR. The sample holds approximately 100,000 clones; roughly 82% are singletons and the top ten take about 1.5%. The receptor comes from a man aged 45 to 65 in good health and CMV-seronegative. Sequencing used PBMCs. The chain carries TRBV5-1 and TRBJ2-3; 7 bases match TRBD2. The CDR3 loop reads CASSLAGPSTDTQYF. The DNA for the CDR3 is TGCGCCAGCAGTTTAGCGGGCCCTAGCACAGATACGCAGTATTTT.